The clone carrying this T cell receptor (beta chain) came up once. Germline CDR1 SNHLY, CDR2 FYNNEI. The length of the CDR3 is 14 residues. V was shortened by 1 base and J by 5 bases, with 12 bases between the two germline ends. Sequencing used immunoSEQ multiplex PCR; TCRdb keeps in-frame clones, though not all of them. The profile covers about 220,000 clones, with roughly 85% appearing a single time and 2% to 3% taken by the ten largest. The source of the sample is a study of blood T cell repertoires in COVID-19. Overall study context: T cells, B-cell-depleted T cells, or PBMCs supplied cDNA or gDNA.

The source of this sequence is a woman aged 35 to 49 with active or convalescent COVID-19. The chain carries TRBV2 and TRBJ2-7; D not resolved. The sample taken for sequencing was peripheral blood. For the CDR3, the DNA is TGTGCCAGCAGTGAAGGGCTCCTTCGGGACGAGCAGTACTTC. Translation gives CASSEGLLRDEQYF.